What follows are 3 T cell receptor beta chains derived from one specimen sequenced in a study of blood T cell repertoires in COVID-19. The repertoire was sequenced with immunoSEQ multiplex PCR; TCRdb's copy has only in-frame clones and lacks some. The sample includes more than 200,000 clones, 84% of them seen just once. Sequenced sample: peripheral blood. These receptors all stem from a man in his sixties with acute or convalescent COVID-19.

In DNA, the CDR3 is TGTGCCAGCAGCCCCCGGGGAGGGTTCAGTGAAAAACTGTTTTTT. Translated: CASSPRGGFSEKLFF. The rearrangement joins TRBV3-1 (or the pseudogene TRBV3-2) to TRBJ1-4; D uncertain. The CDR3 sequence is 15 residues long. CDR1 is LGHDT, CDR2 YNNKEL, per germline (reference sequence). V dropped 4 bases and J dropped 7 bases, with 16 bases sitting between them.

The sample holds a few counts of this clone. The J gene is TRBJ2-7, the V gene TRBV3-1 (or the pseudogene TRBV3-2); 7 bases map to TRBD1. V lost 1 base and J lost 5; bases outside the gene matches: 5. CDR1 and CDR2 (germline): LGHDT, YNNKEL (reference sequence). The CDR3 totals 14 residues. CDR3 bases: TGTGCCAGCAGCCAAGGAGACAGGGCCCACGAGCAGTACTTC. Translation: CASSQGDRAHEQYF.

CDR3 DNA: TGTGCCACCAGTGATTCCCGGGACATTGGAAACACCATATATTTT. Its translation is CATSDSRDIGNTIYF. The chain links TRBV24-1 to TRBJ1-3; tentative D call: TRBD1 (6 bases). The germline V gene has CDR1 KGHDR and CDR2 SFDVKD. The CDR3 has 15 amino acids. Trimming shortened V by 2 bases and J by 3 bases, and 10 bases separated the two germline ends.